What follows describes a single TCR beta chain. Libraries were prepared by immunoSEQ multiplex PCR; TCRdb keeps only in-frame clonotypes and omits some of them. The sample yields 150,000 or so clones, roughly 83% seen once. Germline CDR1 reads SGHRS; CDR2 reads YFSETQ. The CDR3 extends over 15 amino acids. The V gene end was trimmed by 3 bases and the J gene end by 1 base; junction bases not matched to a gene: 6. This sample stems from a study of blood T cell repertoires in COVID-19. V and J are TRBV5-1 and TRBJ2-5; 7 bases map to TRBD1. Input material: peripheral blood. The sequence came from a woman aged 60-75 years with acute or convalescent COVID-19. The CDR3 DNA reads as TGCGCCAGCAGCTCATGGGGACAGATCCAAGAGACCCAGTACTTC. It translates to CASSSWGQIQETQYF.